This T cell receptor beta chain emerged from a study of T cells after yellow fever vaccination. On this clonotype itself: The antigen remains unidentified.

Trimming cost V 1 base and J 2 bases, with 9 bases left between them. The length of the CDR3 is 14 residues. The germline gives CDR1 SGHRS, CDR2 YFSETQ. Making TCR cDNA involved 5'RACE template switching, which added UMIs and a universal primer site. TCRdb redid the calling of the 5' RACE reads with MiXCR, one entry per CDR3 protein. This table has under 300,000 distinct CDR3 sequences, 6.9% appearing once. Study observations and caveats: Post-booster repertoires again held most primary-vaccination clones (approximately 96% CD4, over 80% CD8). The CD4 and CD8 compartments had a small share of their clonotypes in common. The bulk population could contribute abundant contaminating clonotypes to FACS-sorted repertoires.

This rearrangement joins TRBV5-1 to TRBJ1-1; D unresolved. This clonotype originated in a man aged 25 to 40 who received the YFV17D yellow fever vaccine. Sequences were derived from CD4+ T cells sorted from PBMCs, sampled 15 days after the yellow fever booster vaccination. This CDR3 reads CASSLIQYNTEAFF. CDR3 DNA sequence: TGCGCCAGCAGCTTGATACAGTATAACACTGAAGCTTTCTTT. The whole variable domain, filled in from reference TRBV5-1 and TRBJ1-1, reads KAGVTQTPRYLIKTRGQQVTLSCSPISGHRSVSWYQQTPGQGLQFLFEYFSETQRNKGNFPGRFSGRQFSNSRSEMNVSTLELGDSALYLCASSLIQYNTEAFFGQGTRLTVV.